One sample yielded the 19 T cell receptor beta chains listed below, sequenced in a study of T cell repertoires in cytomegalovirus infection. TCRdb re-called the reads through MiXCR, storing one row per CDR3 protein. The table has some 400,000 distinct CDR3 sequences, about a sixth seen once. Sequenced sample: PBMCs. The source is a human donor in good health (CMV status not recorded). Some clones in this sample may be carry-over from other donors' samples.

This chain joins TRBV27 and TRBJ2-1, with D possibly TRBD2 on 5 matching bases. The CDR3 loop spans 14 amino acids. Trimming removed 5 bases from V and 2 bases from J, with 10 bases in between. Germline CDR1 is MNHEY and CDR2 is SMNVEV (reference sequence). CDR3 loop: CASSPGKAYNEQFF. CDR3 DNA sequence: TGTGCCAGCAGTCCCGGGAAAGCCTACAATGAGCAGTTCTTC.

The CDR3 protein is CASSFLREGRNQPQHF. The DNA of the CDR3 is TGTGCCAGCAGTTTCCTGCGAGAGGGGCGGAATCAGCCCCAGCATTTT. The chain employs TRBV28 and TRBJ1-5; a possible D gene is TRBD1 (5 bases). Trimming removed 3 bases at V and 4 bases at J, with 16 bases between. This CDR3 is 16 amino acids long. Germline V gives CDR1 MDHEN, CDR2 SYDVKM. Supplemented by reference TRBV28 and TRBJ1-5, the full variable domain reads DVKVTQSSRYLVKRTGEKVFLECVQDMDHENMFWYRQDPGLGLRLIYFSYDVKMKEKGDIPEGYSVSREKKERFSLILESASTNQTSMYLCASSFLREGRNQPQHFGDGTRLSIL.

The table lists this clonotype with a few counts. The chain recombines TRBV2 with TRBJ1-2; weak D call: TRBD1 (6 bases). The CDR3 loop spans 15 amino acids. V dropped 7 bases and J dropped 2 bases, with 17 bases sitting between them. Per germline, CDR1 SNHLY and CDR2 FYNNEI. Here the CDR3 reads CASKGEYRDNYGYTF. CDR3 nucleotides: TGTGCCAGCAAAGGAGAATACAGGGACAACTATGGCTACACCTTC.

This clonotype was recorded at least ten times. The V and J genes are TRBV7-2 and TRBJ1-6; D gene unclear. Looked up from germline, CDR1 is SGHTA and CDR2 is FQGNSA. The CDR3 sequence is 14 residues long. V was cut by 1 base and J by 13 bases, with 14 bases left in between. The CDR3 DNA is TGTGCCAGCAGCTTAGAGAATTTCCCGTATCCCCTCCACTTT. Translating gives CASSLENFPYPLHF.

This clonotype was found many times. The chain couples TRBV7-2 to TRBJ2-7; the D gene is possibly TRBD2 (5 bases). Trimming took 1 base from V and 0 from J, leaving 7 bases between them. The CDR3 runs to 14 residues. CDR1 and CDR2 (germline): SGHTA, FQGNSA. CDR3 sequence reads: CASSLVRDSYEQYF. Written as DNA, the CDR3 is TGTGCCAGCAGCTTAGTTCGGGACTCCTACGAGCAGTACTTC.

This clonotype was seen repeatedly, ten times or more. The chain employs TRBV10-3 and TRBJ1-1; TRBD1 agrees at 7 bases. Losses at the gene ends were 6 bases for V and 3 bases for J; bases not matched to a gene: 7. The CDR3 loop spans 14 amino acids. Germline V gives CDR1 ENHRY, CDR2 SYGVKD. The CDR3, as DNA: TGTGCCATCAGACCGGGCAGGGGGGACACTGAAGCTTTCTTT. It codes for CAIRPGRGDTEAFF.

The chain recombines TRBV5-5 with TRBJ2-5, with D possibly matching TRBD2 (6 bases). The CDR3 is made up of 13 amino acids. Trimming removed 4 bases at V and 5 bases at J, with 12 bases between. CDR1 and CDR2 from the germline V gene are SGHKS and YYEKEE (reference sequence). The CDR3 DNA is TGTGCCAGCAGCGTGGGGGGTCGCGAGACCCAGTACTTC. Translation: CASSVGGRETQYF.

V is TRBV9 and J is TRBJ2-3, with a tentative D call TRBD2 (6 bases). V was clipped by 0 bases and J by 6 bases, with 11 bases between them. Looked up from germline, CDR1 is SGDLS and CDR2 is YYNGEE. CDR3 length: 14 amino acids. The chain's CDR3 is CASSVVSAGDTQYF. The CDR3 nucleotides are TGTGCCAGCAGCGTAGTTTCCGCGGGGGATACGCAGTATTTT.

This clonotype has a count of ten or more. J is TRBJ1-1 and V is TRBV7-8, with TRBD1 as a possible D gene (5 bases). Germline values: CDR1 SGHVS, CDR2 FQNEAQ. The CDR3 is 14 residues long. Trimming removed 1 base at V and 1 base at J, with 7 bases between. The CDR3 sequence: CASSLEGSNTEAFF. The CDR3 coding sequence is TGTGCCAGCAGCTTAGAGGGGTCGAACACTGAAGCTTTCTTT.

The DNA for the CDR3 is TGTGCCAGCAGCTCCGCCGGGACAGGGGGCCACTATGGCTACACCTTC. As protein: CASSSAGTGGHYGYTF. The chain links TRBV7-9 to TRBJ1-2, with TRBD1 matching 12 bases. Germline CDR1 and CDR2: SEHNR and FQNEAQ (reference sequence). V lost 4 bases to trimming and J lost 3 bases; unmatched junction nucleotides: 6. This CDR3 has 16 residues. The full variable domain, with the rest looked up from reference TRBV7-9 and TRBJ1-2, is DTGVSQNPRHKITKRGQNVTFRCDPISEHNRLYWYRQTLGQGPEFLTYFQNEAQLEKSRLLSDRFSAERPKGSFSTLEIQRTEQGDSAMYLCASSSAGTGGHYGYTFGSGTRLTVV.

This clonotype was seen more than once but under ten times. This CDR3 is CASSPRTSGRPDTQYF. The DNA for the CDR3 is TGTGCCAGCAGCCCCAGGACTAGCGGGCGACCAGATACGCAGTATTTT. This chain joins TRBV5-4 and TRBJ2-3; 11 positions match TRBD2. J was trimmed by 4 bases and V by 4 bases; bases with no gene match: 8. Germline V gene lookup returns CDR1 SGHNT and CDR2 YYREEE (reference sequence). The CDR3 totals 16 residues.

This clonotype was seen a handful of times. The rearrangement joins TRBV5-1 to TRBJ1-1; no reliable D call. The CDR3 length is 15 residues. V lost 0 bases and J 5 bases, leaving 14 bases between the germline ends. The germline CDR1 and CDR2 sequences are SGHRS and YFSETQ. CDR3 amino acids: CASSLVGRFNTEAFF. CDR3 nucleotide sequence: TGCGCCAGCAGCTTGGTAGGGCGGTTTAATACTGAAGCTTTCTTT. The whole variable domain, filled in from reference TRBV5-1 and TRBJ1-1, reads KAGVTQTPRYLIKTRGQQVTLSCSPISGHRSVSWYQQTPGQGLQFLFEYFSETQRNKGNFPGRFSGRQFSNSRSEMNVSTLELGDSALYLCASSLVGRFNTEAFFGQGTRLTVV.

This clonotype was seen a handful of times. The chain couples TRBV29-1 to TRBJ2-3; D gene unclear. Germline V gives CDR1 SQVTM, CDR2 ANQGSEA. Trimming removed 4 bases from V and 8 bases from J, with 19 bases in between. The CDR3 has 14 amino acids. The CDR3 reads CSVGQLVNLGTQYF. The CDR3 bases are TGCAGCGTTGGACAACTGGTAAATTTGGGTACGCAGTATTTT.

This clonotype was detected many times. The V call is TRBV7-2, the J call TRBJ2-3; D gene uncertain. The CDR3 runs 14 residues. Germline V lookup: CDR1 SGHTA, CDR2 FQGNSA. V lost 1 base and J lost 2, with 7 bases in between. The CDR3 spells CASSLVADTDTQYF. Here the CDR3 DNA reads TGTGCCAGCAGCTTAGTGGCTGACACAGATACGCAGTATTTT.

Only a few counts were recorded for this clonotype. The chain combines TRBV2 with TRBJ1-3; 9 bases align to TRBD1. Germline CDR1 SNHLY, CDR2 FYNNEI. The CDR3 covers 14 residues. With 10 bases clipped from V and 8 bases from J, the junction kept 12 bases outside the gene matches. The CDR3 loop reads CANKGNRGQDTIYF. CDR3 sequence (DNA): TGTGCCAACAAGGGGAACAGGGGGCAGGACACCATATATTTT. The whole variable domain, remainder taken from reference TRBV2 and TRBJ1-3, is EPEVTQTPSHQVTQMGQEVILRCVPISNHLYFYWYRQILGQKVEFLVSFYNNEISEKSEIFDDQFSVERPDGSNFTLKIRSTKLEDSAMYFCANKGNRGQDTIYFGEGSWLTVV.

The table lists this clonotype with many counts. V is TRBV7-2 and J is TRBJ2-1; a weak D match, TRBD1 (6 bases). From germline, CDR1 is SGHTA and CDR2 FQGNSA. The CDR3 runs 15 residues. The V gene lost 1 base and the J gene lost 3 bases, with 10 bases spanning the gap. The CDR3, as DNA: TGTGCCAGCAGCTTAGTGGACAGCCACTACAATGAGCAGTTCTTC. Translated, it gives CASSLVDSHYNEQFF.

This clonotype was recorded at least ten times. The junction departs from the called germline gene at one end, perhaps through a read error. The genes are TRBV7-2 and TRBJ2-7, with TRBD1 matching 8 bases. The V gene's germline CDR1 is SGHTA and CDR2 FQGNSA. The CDR3 runs 14 residues. CDR3 amino acids: CASTLGQGIYEQYF. CDR3 nucleotide sequence: TGTGCCAGCACCTTAGGACAGGGTATATACGAGCAGTACTTC.

This clonotype was counted only a few times. The chain joins TRBV6-2 or TRBV6-3 to TRBJ1-5; D may be TRBD1 (6 bases). V was trimmed by 2 bases and J by 5 bases, leaving 13 bases between them. The V gene's germline CDR1 is MNHEY and CDR2 SVGEGT. This CDR3 is built from 15 residues. The CDR3, as DNA: TGTGCCAGCAGTTACCTACAGGGATCCCATCAGCCCCAGCATTTT. This encodes CASSYLQGSHQPQHF.

This clonotype was detected once. J is TRBJ2-2 and V is TRBV6-5; no definite D call. Looked up from germline, CDR1 is MNHEY and CDR2 is SVGAGI. The CDR3 covers 15 residues. V was trimmed by 7 bases and J by 8 bases, leaving 20 bases between them. The DNA for the CDR3 is TGTGCCAGCATTGGCTGGTGGGGTACGTCTGGGGAGCTGTTTTTT. It specifies CASIGWWGTSGELFF.